The entry below describes one TCR beta chain. This entry belongs to a study of cytomegalovirus exposure and HLA in healthy donors. Germline V gene lookup returns CDR1 SGHRS and CDR2 YFSETQ. The V gene end was trimmed by 4 bases and the J gene end by 6 bases; junction bases not matched to a gene: 7. The CDR3 runs to 14 residues. PCR involved 60 Vbeta and 13 Jbeta primers. TCRdb's table, derived via immunoSEQ multiplex PCR, lists solely in-frame clones and lacks some. Among about 180,000 clones listed, 80% were seen once. The receptor comes from a man aged 25-45 years in good health and CMV-seropositive. The chain recombines TRBV5-1 with TRBJ2-3; the match to TRBD1 covers 8 bases. Input material: PBMCs. The CDR3 bases are TGCGCCAGCAGCATAAGACAGGGGAGGGATACGCAGTATTTT. Encoded protein: CASSIRQGRDTQYF. The full variable domain, rest sourced from reference TRBV5-1 and TRBJ2-3, is KAGVTQTPRYLIKTRGQQVTLSCSPISGHRSVSWYQQTPGQGLQFLFEYFSETQRNKGNFPGRFSGRQFSNSRSEMNVSTLELGDSALYLCASSIRQGRDTQYFGPGTRLTVL.